The following is a TCR beta chain sequence with its context. Its specificity is not known. This specimen belongs to a study of blood T cells in healthy people across ages. Study conclusions and caveats: A strong correlation between TCR beta diversity and naive T cell percentage was seen.

Donor samples were obtained from healthy Caucasian individuals from Russia, aged about 6 to 100. No fewer than 7 million PBMCs went into each sample. Primed by a sample-barcoded 5' primer and a J-beta primer mix, a second PCR proceeded for about 6 to 12 cycles. MiXCR was run by TCRdb on the 5' RACE reads, yielding one entry per CDR3 protein. The profile shows about 1.1 million distinct CDR3 sequences, 30% to 40% of them singletons. This sequence was found in a man aged 18 to 30 in good health. Source material: blood.

The CDR3, as DNA: TGTGCCAGCAGTTTAGCGGTAGGCGGCAGGAAAGACAATGAGCAGTACTTC. Translation gives CASSLAVGGRKDNEQYF. This chain uses TRBV12-3 or TRBV12-4 with TRBJ2-7; D is unresolved. The CDR3 spans 17 residues. V lost 0 bases, J lost 7 bases, and 22 bases lay in between.